Described below is a single T cell receptor (beta chain) sequence and its context. Its cognate antigen is unknown. The data belong to a study of vaccination effects on CD4 cells after COVID-19. Trimming took 1 base from V and 5 from J, leaving 8 bases between them. The CDR3 is made up of 13 amino acids. Germline CDR1 and CDR2: MNHEY and SVGAGI. TCRdb's copy holds only in-frame clones and misses some; the assay was immunoSEQ multiplex PCR. The sample shows approximately 40,000 clones, around 76% of them seen only once. Researchers isolated CD4+ T cells once less than 13 days of culture had elapsed. The individual was infected with SARS-CoV-2 between March and December 2020, as confirmed by PCR. BNT162b2 vaccine or mRNA-1273 vaccine was given to participants in two doses.

The receptor was derived from a human donor who had a prior SARS-CoV-2 infection. The sample was CD4+ T cells from PBMCs cultured without peptide, taken after COVID-19 vaccination. The gene calls are TRBV6-5 and TRBJ1-1; D remains ambiguous. CDR3 region: CASSYFYRTEAFF. The CDR3 DNA sequence: TGTGCCAGCAGTTACTTTTACAGAACTGAAGCTTTCTTT.